The 30 T cell receptor beta chains reported below all come from one sample, sequenced in a study of T cell responses to AZD1222 COVID-19 vaccine. Using immunoSEQ multiplex PCR, the repertoire was profiled, and TCRdb retains in-frame clones only, with some absent. Of approximately 150,000 clones listed, around 94% were seen once; the top ten hold roughly 5.5%. The specimen comprised peripheral blood, sampled 28 days after the second AZD1222 dose. All receptors derive from an adult who received the AZD1222 COVID-19 vaccine.

The chain links TRBV30 to TRBJ1-2; D call uncertain. Deletions cut 2 bases from V and 4 bases from J, with 8 bases between. Germline V gene data show CDR1 as GTSNPN and CDR2 as SVGIG (reference sequence). This CDR3 has 12 residues. In DNA form, the CDR3 reads TGTGCCTGGAGTTCTATAGTCTATGGCTACACCTTC. The encoded protein is CAWSSIVYGYTF.

This chain joins TRBV5-4 and TRBJ1-1; D remains unclear. Germline V gene lookup returns CDR1 SGHNT and CDR2 YYREEE (reference sequence). CDR3 length: 11 amino acids. V shed 0 bases and J shed 6 bases, with 3 bases lying between them. The CDR3 region is CASSLGAEAFF. The CDR3 nucleotides are TGTGCCAGCAGCTTGGGGGCTGAAGCTTTCTTT.

V gene TRBV15 combines with J gene TRBJ2-3; tentative D call: TRBD1 (8 bases). V gave up 1 base and J gave up 3 bases, with 17 bases separating them. The CDR3 contains 17 residues. Germline CDR1 and CDR2: LNHNV and YYDKDF (reference sequence). CDR3 in DNA: TGTGCCACCAGCAGAGCCCCAGGACAGGGAGGGACAGATACGCAGTATTTT. This codes for CATSRAPGQGGTDTQYF.

The CDR3 region has the DNA TGTGCCAGCAACACAGGGGGAATGAACACTGAAGCTTTCTTT. Amino acid sequence: CASNTGGMNTEAFF. V and J are TRBV7-9 and TRBJ1-1, with 8 bases matching TRBD1. Germline assignment: CDR1 SEHNR and CDR2 FQNEAQ (reference sequence). V was pared by 7 bases and J by 0 bases, with 4 bases of the junction left unmatched. CDR3 length equals 14 residues.

The V call is TRBV14, the J call TRBJ1-3; D is uncertain. The V gene's germline CDR1 is SGHDN and CDR2 FVKESK. The CDR3 covers 14 residues. Trimming cost V 6 bases and J 3 bases, with 12 bases left between them. The CDR3 bases are TGTGCCAGCAGTTTCGTCGGCGATGGAAACACCATATATTTT. Amino acid sequence: CASSFVGDGNTIYF.

The chain is built from TRBV19 and TRBJ1-2; the D is unclear. The CDR3 length is 13 residues. Germline assignment: CDR1 LNHDA and CDR2 SQIVND (reference sequence). Trimming stripped 5 bases from V and 4 bases from J, with 11 bases between. The CDR3: CASSPLDSYGYTF. CDR3 coding DNA: TGTGCCAGTAGTCCCCTCGATAGCTATGGCTACACCTTC.

This chain links TRBV10-3 with TRBJ2-1, with 14 bases lining up with TRBD2. After removal of 7 bases from V and 9 bases from J, the junction contained 8 bases not matched to a gene. Germline V gene sequence: CDR1 ENHRY, CDR2 SYGVKD. The CDR3 covers 15 residues. The CDR3 region has the DNA TGTGCCATCACCACGGGACTAGCGGGAGATCGTGAGCAGTTCTTC. Translation gives CAITTGLAGDREQFF.

The CDR3 protein is CASSISRGPGQPQHF. The CDR3 coding sequence is TGTGCCAGTAGTATATCCAGGGGGCCGGGTCAGCCCCAGCATTTT. The J gene is TRBJ1-5, the V gene TRBV19; 8 nucleotides agree with TRBD1. Germline CDR1 and CDR2: LNHDA and SQIVND (reference sequence). The CDR3 runs to 15 residues. V trimming: 2 bases; J trimming: 6 bases; junction bases outside the gene matches: 6.

The V call is TRBV6-1, the J call TRBJ1-1; 7 bases line up with TRBD1. CDR3 length equals 14 residues. Germline-derived CDR1 and CDR2 are MNHNS and SASEGT. V was clipped by 1 base and J by 5 bases; unmatched bases: 4. CDR3 protein: CASSEGGTVTEAFF. The CDR3 coding sequence is TGTGCCAGCAGTGAAGGTGGGACAGTTACTGAAGCTTTCTTT.

The V gene is TRBV2, the J gene TRBJ2-1; 14 nucleotides agree with TRBD2. This CDR3 region has 14 residues. Germline-derived CDR1 and CDR2 are SNHLY and FYNNEI. Trimming cost V 8 bases and J 8 bases; bases outside gene matches: 5. The CDR3 DNA reads TGTGCCAGCTCCGGGACTAGCGGGAGAGATGAGCAGTTCTTC. Translation: CASSGTSGRDEQFF.

The chain carries TRBV9 and TRBJ2-1; 7 nucleotides line up with TRBD2. The CDR3 runs to 15 residues. In germline, CDR1 is SGDLS, CDR2 YYNGEE. After removal of 3 bases from V and 9 bases from J, the junction contained 12 bases not matched to a gene. The CDR3 DNA follows: TGTGCCAGCAGCGCCGGGGCGGGAGAATACGGTGAGCAGTTCTTC. Translating gives CASSAGAGEYGEQFF.

The chain links TRBV3-1 (or the pseudogene TRBV3-2) to TRBJ2-5, with TRBD1 matching 8 bases. Germline CDR1 and CDR2: LGHDT and YNNKEL (reference sequence). J gave up 2 bases and V 5 bases, and 7 bases lay outside the gene matches. The length of the CDR3 is 15 residues. The CDR3 sequence: CASSGIGTGQETQYF. CDR3 coding DNA: TGTGCCAGCAGCGGAATCGGGACAGGACAAGAGACCCAGTACTTC.

The chain is built from TRBV28 and TRBJ2-7, with TRBD1 identical over 12 bases. The J segment lost 3 bases and the V segment lost 6 bases, leaving 3 bases of the junction unmatched. The CDR3 is 14 residues long. Germline values: CDR1 MDHEN, CDR2 SYDVKM. The CDR3 reads CASRGTGGFYEQYF. The CDR3, as DNA: TGTGCCAGCAGGGGGACAGGGGGCTTCTACGAGCAGTACTTC.

The count of this clone is one. V and J are TRBV9 and TRBJ1-5; possible D gene TRBD1, 5 bases. There are 15 residues in the CDR3. Germline CDR1 SGDLS, CDR2 YYNGEE. V lost 4 bases and J 1 base, leaving 12 bases between the germline ends. The DNA of the CDR3 is TGTGCCAGCAGCTTGGGGGTCGGAAGCAATCAGCCCCAGCATTTT. Protein: CASSLGVGSNQPQHF.

The chain employs TRBV3-1 (or the pseudogene TRBV3-2) and TRBJ1-1; a weak D match, TRBD1 (6 bases). The CDR3 loop spans 16 amino acids. Deletions cut 1 base from V and 3 bases from J, with 15 bases between. Germline V gene lookup returns CDR1 LGHDT and CDR2 YNNKEL (reference sequence). This CDR3 is CASSQGSTGIYTEAFF. In nucleotides, the CDR3 is TGTGCCAGCAGCCAAGGCTCAACAGGGATCTACACTGAAGCTTTCTTT.

The gene calls are TRBV6-7 and TRBJ2-2, with a tentative D call TRBD1 (5 bases). TRBV6-7 counts as an open reading frame of uncertain function. The V end lost 0 bases, the J end lost 2 bases, and 13 bases lay between the germline ends. The CDR3 runs to 17 residues. CDR3 sequence reads: CASSYSGCDSNTGELFF. In DNA, the CDR3 is TGTGCCAGCAGTTACTCGGGTTGTGACAGCAACACCGGGGAGCTGTTTTTT.

This clone was seen only once. The V and J genes are TRBV7-9 and TRBJ2-7, with D perhaps TRBD1 (6 bases). In germline, CDR1 is SEHNR, CDR2 FQNEAQ (reference sequence). This CDR3 spans 17 amino acids. Trimming took off 5 bases at V and 2 bases at J, with 22 bases between the two ends. The CDR3 spells CASSPAPTGKGAYEQYF. The CDR3 DNA reads as TGTGCCAGCAGCCCCGCCCCGACAGGCAAAGGGGCCTACGAGCAGTACTTC.

The V gene is TRBV29-1, the J gene TRBJ1-1; D not resolved. Germline CDR1 and CDR2: SQVTM and ANQGSEA. The CDR3 is 12 amino acids. Deletions cut 3 bases from V and 4 bases from J, with 9 bases between. This CDR3 is CSVDRGVTEAFF. In DNA, the CDR3 is TGCAGCGTTGACCGGGGAGTCACTGAAGCTTTCTTT. The full variable domain, rest sourced from reference TRBV29-1 and TRBJ1-1, is SAVISQKPSRDICQRGTSLTIQCQVDSQVTMMFWYRQQPGQSLTLIATANQGSEATYESGFVIDKFPISRPNLTFSTLTVSNMSPEDSSIYLCSVDRGVTEAFFGQGTRLTVV.

This clone was recorded once. The rearrangement uses TRBV3-1 (or the pseudogene TRBV3-2) and TRBJ2-2; 16 bases agree with TRBD2. J gave up 4 bases and V 0 bases, and 5 bases lay outside the gene matches. Germline CDR1 reads LGHDT; CDR2 reads YNNKEL (reference sequence). The CDR3 is made up of 19 amino acids. The CDR3 DNA is TGTGCCAGCAGCCAAGAGGGACTAGCGGGAGGGCCGGGCACCGGGGAGCTGTTTTTT. Translating gives CASSQEGLAGGPGTGELFF.

V usage is TRBV7-3 and J usage is TRBJ2-6; D call uncertain. V was cut by 2 bases and J by 0 bases, with 5 bases left in between. The CDR3 spans 15 residues. Per the germline V gene, CDR1 is SGHTA and CDR2 is FQGTGA. CDR3 DNA sequence: TGTGCCAGCAGCTTAGACTTCTCTGGGGCCAACGTCCTGACTTTC. Protein: CASSLDFSGANVLTF.

The chain links TRBV30 to TRBJ2-7, with no clear D. Germline values: CDR1 GTSNPN, CDR2 SVGIG (reference sequence). Trimming pared 5 bases from V and 4 bases from J, leaving 6 bases between. This CDR3 contains 10 residues. The CDR3 coding sequence is TGTGCCTGGGGGGTTTACGAGCAGTACTTC. This encodes CAWGVYEQYF.

This clone occurred a few times. The chain carries TRBV7-9 and TRBJ2-3; TRBD1 matches 7 bases. Per the germline V gene, CDR1 is SEHNR and CDR2 is FQNEAQ (reference sequence). The trim removed 5 bases at V and 2 bases at J, leaving 7 bases unmatched. The CDR3 runs 15 residues. CDR3 loop: CASSRLGQSTDTQYF. The CDR3, as DNA: TGTGCCAGCAGCCGACTGGGACAGTCCACAGATACGCAGTATTTT.

The rearrangement joins TRBV18 to TRBJ2-2, with 8 bases lining up with TRBD2. Germline V gene data show CDR1 as KGHSH and CDR2 as LQKENI. J gave up 0 bases and V 1 base, and 4 bases lay outside the gene matches. CDR3 length: 17 residues. The CDR3 protein is CASSPRLAGANTGELFF. CDR3 DNA: TGTGCCAGCTCACCACGGCTAGCGGGCGCGAACACCGGGGAGCTGTTTTTT.

In its sample, this clone was seen once. This chain connects TRBV28 to TRBJ2-3; D perhaps matches TRBD2 (6 bases). Germline values: CDR1 MDHEN, CDR2 SYDVKM. V dropped 2 bases and J dropped 5 bases, with 23 bases sitting between them. The CDR3 contains 18 residues. The chain's CDR3 is CASSLDRASGPNRDTQYF. The CDR3 DNA reads TGTGCCAGCAGTTTAGATCGAGCCAGCGGGCCGAACCGAGATACGCAGTATTTT.

This clone turned up a few times. V and J are TRBV4-2 and TRBJ2-7; the D gene could be TRBD1 or TRBD2 (5 bases each). Germline assignment: CDR1 LGHNA and CDR2 YNFKEQ. This CDR3 is built from 14 residues. The V end was cut by 0 bases, the J end by 2 bases, with 8 bases between. The CDR3 reads CASSQDEGPYEQYF. Here the CDR3 DNA reads TGTGCCAGCAGCCAAGACGAGGGGCCCTACGAGCAGTACTTC.

The chain employs TRBV7-2 and TRBJ2-7; D is uncertain. This CDR3 comprises 15 residues. CDR1 and CDR2 (germline): SGHTA, FQGNSA. Trimming left V 2 bases short and J 0 bases short, with 11 bases between. This CDR3 is CASSLIDLHSYEQYF. The CDR3 region has the DNA TGTGCCAGCAGCTTAATCGACTTGCACTCCTACGAGCAGTACTTC.

The chain recombines TRBV28 with TRBJ2-7; the D gene is possibly TRBD1 (6 bases). From germline, CDR1 is MDHEN and CDR2 SYDVKM. This CDR3 has 15 residues. V gave up 4 bases and J gave up 3 bases, with 16 bases separating them. CDR3 sequence: CASSSSTGTGYEQYF. The CDR3 DNA is TGTGCCAGCAGTTCTTCTACAGGGACCGGCTACGAGCAGTACTTC.

The chain uses TRBV6-5 and TRBJ1-5; no clear D. V was cut by 6 bases and J by 0 bases, with 12 bases left in between. This CDR3 has 15 amino acids. CDR1 is MNHEY and CDR2 is SVGAGI in the germline V gene. The DNA of the CDR3 is TGTGCCAGCAGACGGACGGGAGATAGCAATCAGCCCCAGCATTTT. Encoded protein: CASRRTGDSNQPQHF.

The chain carries TRBV14 and TRBJ2-7, with 8 bases matching TRBD2. CDR1 and CDR2 (germline): SGHDN, FVKESK. This CDR3 has 15 amino acids. Trimming removed 1 base from V and 3 bases from J; junction bases left unmatched: 5. In DNA form, the CDR3 reads TGTGCCAGCAGCCAAGGTGTAAGCGGGAGCTACGAGCAGTACTTC. It codes for CASSQGVSGSYEQYF.

The J gene is TRBJ2-4, the V gene TRBV28; D is undetermined. The CDR3 runs 13 residues. Germline V gene data show CDR1 as MDHEN and CDR2 as SYDVKM. Trimming took off 6 bases at V and 1 base at J, with 7 bases between the two ends. For the CDR3, the DNA is TGTGCCAGCAGCTTGTCGGCCAAAAACATTCAGTACTTC. Encoded protein: CASSLSAKNIQYF.